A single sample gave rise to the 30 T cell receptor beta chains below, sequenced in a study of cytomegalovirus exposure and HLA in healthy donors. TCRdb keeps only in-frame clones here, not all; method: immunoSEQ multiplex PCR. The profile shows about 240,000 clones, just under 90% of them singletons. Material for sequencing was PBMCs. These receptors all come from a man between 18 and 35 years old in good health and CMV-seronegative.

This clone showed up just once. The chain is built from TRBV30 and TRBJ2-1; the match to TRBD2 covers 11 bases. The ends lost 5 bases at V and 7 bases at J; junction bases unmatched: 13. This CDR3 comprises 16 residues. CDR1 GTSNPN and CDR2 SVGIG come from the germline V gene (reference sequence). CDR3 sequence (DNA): TGTGCCTGGGCAACCCCTATAGCGGGAGGGCGGAATGAGCAGTTCTTC. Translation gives CAWATPIAGGRNEQFF.

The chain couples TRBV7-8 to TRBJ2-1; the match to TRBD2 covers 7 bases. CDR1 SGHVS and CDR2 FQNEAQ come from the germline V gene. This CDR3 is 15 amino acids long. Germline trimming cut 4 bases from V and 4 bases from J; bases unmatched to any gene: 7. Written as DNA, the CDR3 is TGTGCCAGCAGCTCGAAAGGCGGGAGTTACAATGAGCAGTTCTTC. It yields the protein CASSSKGGSYNEQFF.

The CDR3 DNA is TGTGCCAGCAGTGGGCAGGGGAATTCACCCCTCCACTTT. Translating it yields CASSGQGNSPLHF. The V call is TRBV6-1, the J call TRBJ1-6; D may be TRBD1 (6 bases). The germline gives CDR1 MNHNS, CDR2 SASEGT. This CDR3 has 13 amino acids. Deletions cut 4 bases from V and 7 bases from J, with 8 bases between.

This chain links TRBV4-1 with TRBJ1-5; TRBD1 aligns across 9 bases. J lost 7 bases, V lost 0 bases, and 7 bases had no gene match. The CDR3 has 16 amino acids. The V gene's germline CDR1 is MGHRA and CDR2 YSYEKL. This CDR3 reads CASSQEGTGKEQPQHF. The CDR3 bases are TGCGCCAGCAGCCAAGAGGGGACAGGGAAAGAACAGCCCCAGCATTTT.

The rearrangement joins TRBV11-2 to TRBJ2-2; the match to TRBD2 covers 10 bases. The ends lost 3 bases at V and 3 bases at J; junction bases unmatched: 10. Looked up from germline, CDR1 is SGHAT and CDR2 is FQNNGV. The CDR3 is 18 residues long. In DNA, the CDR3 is TGTGCCAGCAGCTTGGAGGGGTCGGGACTAGCGTACACCGGGGAGCTGTTTTTT. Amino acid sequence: CASSLEGSGLAYTGELFF.

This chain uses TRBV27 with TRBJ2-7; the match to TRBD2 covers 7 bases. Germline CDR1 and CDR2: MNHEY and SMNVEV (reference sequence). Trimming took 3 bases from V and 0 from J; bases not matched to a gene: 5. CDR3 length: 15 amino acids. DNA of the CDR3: TGTGCCAGCAGTTTCGTGGGGGGGAGCTCCTACGAGCAGTACTTC. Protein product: CASSFVGGSSYEQYF.

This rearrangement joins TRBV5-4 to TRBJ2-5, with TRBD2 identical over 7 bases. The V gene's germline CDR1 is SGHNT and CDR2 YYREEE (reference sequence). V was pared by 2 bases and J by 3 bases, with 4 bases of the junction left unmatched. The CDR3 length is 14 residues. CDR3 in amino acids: CASSFGSGEETQYF. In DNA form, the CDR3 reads TGTGCCAGCAGCTTCGGAAGCGGGGAAGAGACCCAGTACTTC. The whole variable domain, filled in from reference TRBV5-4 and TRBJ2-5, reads ETGVTQSPTHLIKTRGQQVTLRCSSQSGHNTVSWYQQALGQGPQFIFQYYREEENGRGNFPPRFSGLQFPNYSSELNVNALELDDSALYLCASSFGSGEETQYFGPGTRLLVL.

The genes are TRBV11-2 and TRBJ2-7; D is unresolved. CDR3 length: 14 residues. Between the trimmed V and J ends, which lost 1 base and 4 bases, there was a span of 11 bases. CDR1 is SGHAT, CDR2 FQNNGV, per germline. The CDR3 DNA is TGTGCCAGCAGCTTAGCCGCGTCCGGTTACGAGCAGTACTTC. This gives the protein CASSLAASGYEQYF.

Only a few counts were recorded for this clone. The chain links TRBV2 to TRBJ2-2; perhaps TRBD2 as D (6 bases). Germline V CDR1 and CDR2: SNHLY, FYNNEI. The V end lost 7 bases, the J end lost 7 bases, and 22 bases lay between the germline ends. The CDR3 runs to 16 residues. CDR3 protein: CASISSPGASSGELFF. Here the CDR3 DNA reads TGTGCCAGCATCTCATCTCCGGGAGCATCAAGCGGGGAGCTGTTTTTT. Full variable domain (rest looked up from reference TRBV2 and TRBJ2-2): EPEVTQTPSHQVTQMGQEVILRCVPISNHLYFYWYRQILGQKVEFLVSFYNNEISEKSEIFDDQFSVERPDGSNFTLKIRSTKLEDSAMYFCASISSPGASSGELFFGEGSRLTVL.

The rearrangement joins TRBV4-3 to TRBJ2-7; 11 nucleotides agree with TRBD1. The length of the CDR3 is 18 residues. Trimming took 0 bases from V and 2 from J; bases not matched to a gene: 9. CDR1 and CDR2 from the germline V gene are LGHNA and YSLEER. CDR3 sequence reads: CASSQDGGQGVGTYEQYF. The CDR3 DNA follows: TGCGCCAGCAGCCAAGATGGGGGACAGGGGGTTGGTACCTACGAGCAGTACTTC.

For the CDR3, the DNA is TGTGCCAGCAGTTTCAACAGGGGAGCAGACACTGAAGCTTTCTTT. Amino acids: CASSFNRGADTEAFF. The rearrangement uses TRBV27 and TRBJ1-1; 7 bases agree with TRBD1. V lost 3 bases to trimming and J lost 3 bases; unmatched junction nucleotides: 7. Germline V gene sequence: CDR1 MNHEY, CDR2 SMNVEV (reference sequence). The CDR3 is 15 residues long.

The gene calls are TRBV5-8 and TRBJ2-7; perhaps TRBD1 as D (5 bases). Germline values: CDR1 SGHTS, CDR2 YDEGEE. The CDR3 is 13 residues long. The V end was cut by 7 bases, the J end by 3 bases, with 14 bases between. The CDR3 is CASRGSGFYEQYF. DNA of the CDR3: TGTGCCAGCCGTGGATCAGGGTTCTACGAGCAGTACTTC.

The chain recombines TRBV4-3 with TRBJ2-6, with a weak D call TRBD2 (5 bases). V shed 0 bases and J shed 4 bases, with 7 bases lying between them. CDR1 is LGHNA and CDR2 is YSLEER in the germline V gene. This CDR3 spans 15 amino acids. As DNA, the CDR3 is TGCGCCAGCAGCCAAGATACGGGAGGGGCCAACGTCCTGACTTTC. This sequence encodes CASSQDTGGANVLTF.

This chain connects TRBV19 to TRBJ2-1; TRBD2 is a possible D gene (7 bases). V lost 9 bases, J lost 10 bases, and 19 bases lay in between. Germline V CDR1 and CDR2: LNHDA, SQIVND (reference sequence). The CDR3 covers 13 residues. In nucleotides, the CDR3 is TGTGCCAGCTCACTGGGAGGGGGTGGAGAGCAGTTCTTC. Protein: CASSLGGGGEQFF.

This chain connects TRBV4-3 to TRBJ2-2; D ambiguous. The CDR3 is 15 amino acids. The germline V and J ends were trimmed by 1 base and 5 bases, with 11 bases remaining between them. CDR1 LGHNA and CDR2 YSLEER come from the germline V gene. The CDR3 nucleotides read TGCGCCAGCAGCCAAGGGAGTCTCCAAACCGGGGAGCTGTTTTTT. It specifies CASSQGSLQTGELFF.

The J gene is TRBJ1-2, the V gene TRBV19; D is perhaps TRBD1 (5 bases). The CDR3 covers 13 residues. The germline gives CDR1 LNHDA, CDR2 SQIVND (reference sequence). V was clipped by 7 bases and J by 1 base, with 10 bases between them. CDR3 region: CASTGRINYGYTF. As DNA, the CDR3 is TGTGCCAGTACAGGGAGGATTAACTATGGCTACACCTTC.

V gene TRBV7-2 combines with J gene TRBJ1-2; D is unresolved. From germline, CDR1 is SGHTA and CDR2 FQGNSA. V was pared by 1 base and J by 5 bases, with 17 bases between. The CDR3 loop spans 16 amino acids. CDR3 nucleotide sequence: TGTGCCAGCAGCTTAGATCGCACAGTCGGCTCATATGGCTACACCTTC. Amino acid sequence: CASSLDRTVGSYGYTF.

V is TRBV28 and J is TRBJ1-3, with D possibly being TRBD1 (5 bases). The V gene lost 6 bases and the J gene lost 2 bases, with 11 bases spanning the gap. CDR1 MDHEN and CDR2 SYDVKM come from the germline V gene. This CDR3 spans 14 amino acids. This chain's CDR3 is CASSPMTAGNTIYF. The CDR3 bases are TGTGCCAGCAGCCCCATGACAGCTGGAAACACCATATATTTT.

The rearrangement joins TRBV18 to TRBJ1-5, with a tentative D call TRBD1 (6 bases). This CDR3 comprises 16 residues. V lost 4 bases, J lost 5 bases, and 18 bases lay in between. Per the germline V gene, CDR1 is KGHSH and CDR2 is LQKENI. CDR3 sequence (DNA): TGTGCCAGCTCACGAGTCATGTGGGGGCAGGATCAGCCCCAGCATTTT. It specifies CASSRVMWGQDQPQHF.

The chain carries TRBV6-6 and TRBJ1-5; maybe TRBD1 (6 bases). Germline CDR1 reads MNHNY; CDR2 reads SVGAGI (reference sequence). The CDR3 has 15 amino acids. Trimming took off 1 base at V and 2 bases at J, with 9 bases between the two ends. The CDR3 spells CASSYLQGGNQPQHF. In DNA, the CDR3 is TGTGCCAGCAGTTACTTACAGGGCGGCAATCAGCCCCAGCATTTT.

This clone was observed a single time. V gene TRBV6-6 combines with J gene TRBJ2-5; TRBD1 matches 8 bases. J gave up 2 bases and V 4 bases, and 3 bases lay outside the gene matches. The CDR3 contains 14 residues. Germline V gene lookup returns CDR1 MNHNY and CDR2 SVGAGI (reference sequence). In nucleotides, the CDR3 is TGTGCCAGCAGTTCGGACAGGGCACAAGAGACCCAGTACTTC. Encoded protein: CASSSDRAQETQYF.

The CDR3 reads CASSIRDRLYGYTF. The CDR3, as DNA: TGTGCCAGTAGTATCCGGGACAGACTTTATGGCTACACCTTC. The V call is TRBV19, the J call TRBJ1-2; 7 bases align to TRBD1. The J segment lost 5 bases and the V segment lost 3 bases, leaving 6 bases of the junction unmatched. The CDR3 is made up of 14 amino acids. Germline V gene data show CDR1 as LNHDA and CDR2 as SQIVND (reference sequence).

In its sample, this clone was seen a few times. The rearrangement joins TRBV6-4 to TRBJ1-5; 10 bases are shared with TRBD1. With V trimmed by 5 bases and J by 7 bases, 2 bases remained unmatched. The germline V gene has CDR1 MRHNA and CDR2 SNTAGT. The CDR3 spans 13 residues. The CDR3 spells CASSLDRGQPQHF. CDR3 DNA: TGTGCCAGCAGTCTGGACAGGGGGCAGCCCCAGCATTTT.

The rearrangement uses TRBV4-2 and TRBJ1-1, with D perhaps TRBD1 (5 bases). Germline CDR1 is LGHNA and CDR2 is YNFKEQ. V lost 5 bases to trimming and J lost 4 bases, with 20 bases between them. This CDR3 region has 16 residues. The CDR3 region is CASSVPSGAGSTEAFF. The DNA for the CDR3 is TGTGCCAGCAGCGTCCCCAGCGGGGCAGGGTCCACTGAAGCTTTCTTT.

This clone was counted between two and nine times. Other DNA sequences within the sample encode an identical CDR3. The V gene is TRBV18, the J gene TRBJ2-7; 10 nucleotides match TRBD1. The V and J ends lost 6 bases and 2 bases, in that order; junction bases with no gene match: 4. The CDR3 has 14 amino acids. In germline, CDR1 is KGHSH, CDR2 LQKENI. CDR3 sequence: CASSPGTGAYEQYF. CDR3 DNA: TGTGCCAGCTCTCCCGGGACAGGGGCCTACGAGCAGTACTTC.

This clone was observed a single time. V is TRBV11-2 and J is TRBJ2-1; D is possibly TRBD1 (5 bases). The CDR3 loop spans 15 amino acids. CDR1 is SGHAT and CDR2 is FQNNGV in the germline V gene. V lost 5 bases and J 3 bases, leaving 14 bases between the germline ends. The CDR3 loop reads CASSPLDRHYNEQFF. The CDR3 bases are TGTGCCAGCAGCCCCCTCGACAGACACTACAATGAGCAGTTCTTC.

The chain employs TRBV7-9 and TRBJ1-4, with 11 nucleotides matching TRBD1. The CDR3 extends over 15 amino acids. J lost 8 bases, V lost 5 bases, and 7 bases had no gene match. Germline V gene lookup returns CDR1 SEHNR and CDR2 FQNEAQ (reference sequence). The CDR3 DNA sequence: TGTGCCAGCAGCCTCACTGGGACAGGGGGAGAAAAACTGTTTTTT. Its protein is CASSLTGTGGEKLFF.

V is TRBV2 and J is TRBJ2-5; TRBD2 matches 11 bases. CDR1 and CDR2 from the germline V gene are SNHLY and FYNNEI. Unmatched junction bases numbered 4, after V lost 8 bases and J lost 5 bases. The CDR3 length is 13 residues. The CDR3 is CASQLAGDETQYF. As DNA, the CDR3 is TGTGCCAGCCAACTAGCGGGAGATGAGACCCAGTACTTC. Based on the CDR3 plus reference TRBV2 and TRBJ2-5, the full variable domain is EPEVTQTPSHQVTQMGQEVILRCVPISNHLYFYWYRQILGQKVEFLVSFYNNEISEKSEIFDDQFSVERPDGSNFTLKIRSTKLEDSAMYFCASQLAGDETQYFGPGTRLLVL.

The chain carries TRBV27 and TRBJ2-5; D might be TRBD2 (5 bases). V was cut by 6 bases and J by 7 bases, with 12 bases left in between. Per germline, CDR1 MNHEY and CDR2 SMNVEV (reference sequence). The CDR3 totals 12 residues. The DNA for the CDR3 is TGTGCCAGCAGCAACTTCCGGGGGACCCAGTACTTC. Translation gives CASSNFRGTQYF.

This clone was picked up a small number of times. The CDR3 sequence is CSAGQGLGYTF. In nucleotides, the CDR3 is TGCAGTGCTGGACAGGGTTTGGGCTACACCTTC. V and J are TRBV20-1 and TRBJ1-2; 8 bases are a match to TRBD1. V dropped 5 bases and J dropped 8; count of bases not matched to a gene: 4. Germline loops: CDR1 DFQATT, CDR2 SNEGSKA (reference sequence). CDR3 length: 11 residues.